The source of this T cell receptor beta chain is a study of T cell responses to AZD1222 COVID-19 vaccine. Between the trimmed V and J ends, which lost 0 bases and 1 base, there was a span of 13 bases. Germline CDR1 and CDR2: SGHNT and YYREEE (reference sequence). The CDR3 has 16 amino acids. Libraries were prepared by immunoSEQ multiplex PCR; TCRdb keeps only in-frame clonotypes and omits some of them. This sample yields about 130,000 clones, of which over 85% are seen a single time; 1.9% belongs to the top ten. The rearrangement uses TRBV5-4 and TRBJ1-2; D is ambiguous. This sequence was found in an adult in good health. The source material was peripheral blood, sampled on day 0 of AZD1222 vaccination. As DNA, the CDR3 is TGTGCCAGCAGCTTGGAAGGATCGGGGTTTAACTATGGCTACACCTTC. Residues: CASSLEGSGFNYGYTF.